This T cell receptor beta chain was sequenced in a study of blood T cells in healthy people across ages. Study-level results: A roughly linear fall in TCR beta diversity per million T cells was seen with increasing age.

A second PCR of about 7 to 12 cycles used a sample-barcoded 5' primer and a J-beta primer mix. TCRdb re-called the 5' RACE reads with MiXCR, one entry per CDR3 protein. This sample has more than 550,000 distinct CDR3 sequences, with about a fifth found just once. This clonotype was detected many times. Its antigen is unknown. The sequence was obtained from a man between 65 and 80 years old in good health. Material: blood.

The CDR3 sequence is CASSVRLGAGGTDTQYF. The CDR3, as DNA: TGTGCCAGCAGCGTCCGCTTAGGAGCGGGGGGCACAGATACGCAGTATTTT. The chain has TRBV9 and TRBJ2-3; 8 bases are shared with TRBD2. Trimming at V came to 2 bases and at J to 1 base, leaving 9 bases not matched to a gene. Per germline, CDR1 SGDLS and CDR2 YYNGEE. CDR3 length: 17 residues.